This T cell receptor beta chain was recovered during a study of blood T cell repertoires in COVID-19. Study at large: The cDNA or gDNA used as material had been derived from T cells, B-cell-depleted T cells, or PBMCs.

The table came from immunoSEQ multiplex PCR; TCRdb's copy has only in-frame clones and leaves some out. This sample has roughly 60,000 clones, with more than 90% found just once. This CDR3 comprises 14 residues. V gave up 6 bases and J gave up 2 bases, with 11 bases separating them. From germline, CDR1 is SNHLY and CDR2 FYNNEI. The origin of this receptor is a human donor in a cohort sampled during active COVID-19. Sequences were obtained from peripheral blood. The chain joins TRBV2 to TRBJ1-5; D is undetermined. This CDR3 is CASRRQEGNQPQHF. The CDR3 DNA reads TGTGCCAGCAGACGCCAAGAGGGCAATCAGCCCCAGCATTTT.